This T cell receptor (beta chain) was identified in a study of blood T cell repertoires in COVID-19. Study at large: Donors in the United States, Italy and Spain gave samples during acute or convalescent COVID-19. T cells, B-cell-depleted T cells, or PBMCs provided the cDNA or gDNA that served as material.

Original handling: Reference gene primer amplification gave nucleated cell count estimates. The data were produced by immunoSEQ multiplex PCR, yet TCRdb's version contains in-frame clones alone and is incomplete. That table supplies the V and J calls and clone size; D and trimming were determined from the DNA. The sample lists tens of thousands of clones; 83% were seen once. The CDR3 has 15 residues. Germline assignment: CDR1 SNHLY and CDR2 FYNNEI. V lost 0 bases and J 4 bases, leaving 10 bases between the germline ends. The receptor was isolated from a man in his sixties with active COVID-19. The sequenced material came from peripheral blood. The chain uses TRBV2 and TRBJ1-5; D gene uncertain. CDR3 region: CASSEAGRGNQPQHF. The CDR3 nucleotides read TGTGCCAGCAGTGAAGCGGGGAGAGGGAATCAGCCCCAGCATTTT.